This T cell receptor (beta chain) was profiled in a study of blood T cell repertoires in COVID-19. Libraries were prepared by immunoSEQ multiplex PCR; TCRdb keeps only in-frame clonotypes and omits some of them. The table shows some 250,000 clones, with 86% occurring only once. CDR1 ENHRY and CDR2 SYGVKD come from the germline V gene. V dropped 10 bases and J dropped 0 bases, with 11 bases sitting between them. The CDR3 runs to 13 residues. The clonotype originates from a man in his thirties or forties who had recovered from COVID-19. This chain connects TRBV10-3 to TRBJ2-3; D is possibly TRBD1 (6 bases). Input material: peripheral blood. CDR3: CATLGQSTDTQYF. The CDR3 nucleotides read TGTGCCACTCTCGGACAGAGCACAGATACGCAGTATTTT.